This T cell receptor (beta chain) is drawn from a study of CD8 T cells in Susac syndrome. Study-level findings and limits: The authors acknowledged that the study's TCR sequencing and HLA analysis involved relatively few individuals.

RNA in amounts of about 0.45 to 1 ug was reverse transcribed with random hexamers. By means of immunoSEQ multiplex PCR, TCR beta CDR3 spanning 54 Vbeta and 13 Jbeta underwent amplification. In TCRdb, the immunoSEQ multiplex PCR reads were re-called with MiXCR into one record per CDR3 protein. The table has 150,000 to 200,000 distinct CDR3 sequences, 92% seen once. From blood CD8+ and CD4+ T cells, TCR beta sequences were generated. Notes on this clonotype: The antigen is undetermined.

The sample comprised CD4+ T cells from PBMCs. The TCR comes from a human donor in good health.

The CDR3 is CSGDPGEAEQFF. DNA for the CDR3: TGCAGCGGGGACCCGGGTGAGGCAGAGCAGTTCTTC. The chain joins TRBV29-1 to TRBJ2-1; D could derive from TRBD1 or TRBD2 (5 bases each). Trimming removed 7 bases at V and 10 bases at J, with 17 bases between. This CDR3 is built from 12 residues. Germline assignment: CDR1 SQVTM and CDR2 ANQGSEA.